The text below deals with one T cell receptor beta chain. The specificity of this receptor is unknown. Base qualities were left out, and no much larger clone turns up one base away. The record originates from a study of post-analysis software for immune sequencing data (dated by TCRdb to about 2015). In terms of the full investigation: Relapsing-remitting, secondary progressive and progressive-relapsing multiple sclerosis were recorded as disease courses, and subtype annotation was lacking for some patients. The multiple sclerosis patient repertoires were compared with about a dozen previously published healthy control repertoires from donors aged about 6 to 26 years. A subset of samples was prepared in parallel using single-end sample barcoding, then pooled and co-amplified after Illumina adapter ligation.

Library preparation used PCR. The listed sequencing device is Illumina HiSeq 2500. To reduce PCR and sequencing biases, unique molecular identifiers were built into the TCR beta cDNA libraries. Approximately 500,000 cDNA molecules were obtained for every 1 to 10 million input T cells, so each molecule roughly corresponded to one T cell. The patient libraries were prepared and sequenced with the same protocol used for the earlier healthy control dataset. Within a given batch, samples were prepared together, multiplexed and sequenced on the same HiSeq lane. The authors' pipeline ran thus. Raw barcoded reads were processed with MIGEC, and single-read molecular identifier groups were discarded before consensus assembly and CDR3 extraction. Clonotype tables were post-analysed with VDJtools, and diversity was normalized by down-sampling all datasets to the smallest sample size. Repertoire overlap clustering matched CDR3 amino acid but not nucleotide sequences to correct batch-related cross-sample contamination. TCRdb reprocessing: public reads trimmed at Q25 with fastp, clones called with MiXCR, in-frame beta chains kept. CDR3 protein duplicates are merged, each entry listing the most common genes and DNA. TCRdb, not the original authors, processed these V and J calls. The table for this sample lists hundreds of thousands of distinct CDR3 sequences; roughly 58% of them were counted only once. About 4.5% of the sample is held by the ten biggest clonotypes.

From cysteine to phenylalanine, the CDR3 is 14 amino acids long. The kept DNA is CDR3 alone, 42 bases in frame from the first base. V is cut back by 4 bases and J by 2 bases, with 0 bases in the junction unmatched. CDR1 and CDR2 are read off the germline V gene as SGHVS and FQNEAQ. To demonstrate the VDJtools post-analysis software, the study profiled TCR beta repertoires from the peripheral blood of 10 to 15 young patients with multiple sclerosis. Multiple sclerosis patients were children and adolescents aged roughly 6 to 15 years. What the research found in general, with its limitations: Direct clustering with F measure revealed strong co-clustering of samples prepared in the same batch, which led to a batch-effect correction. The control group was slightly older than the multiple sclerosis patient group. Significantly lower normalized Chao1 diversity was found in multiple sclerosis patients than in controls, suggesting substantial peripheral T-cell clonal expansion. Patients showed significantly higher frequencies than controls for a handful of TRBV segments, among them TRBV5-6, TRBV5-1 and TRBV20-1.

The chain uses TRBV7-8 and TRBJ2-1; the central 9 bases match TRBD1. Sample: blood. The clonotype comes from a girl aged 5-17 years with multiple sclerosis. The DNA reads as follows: TGTGCCAGCAGCTGGGACAGGGCCTACAATGAGCAGTTCTTC. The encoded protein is CASSWDRAYNEQFF.